This section outlines one T cell receptor beta chain sequence together with its context. In its sample, this clonotype was seen once. Its binding antigen is unknown. No base quality information exists; no much larger clone differs at one position. One read gives only weak evidence. The germline V gene encodes CDR1 MNHNS and CDR2 SASEGT. V ends up 6 bases short and J 6 bases short, with an unmatched junction base count of 3. Measured from the cysteine to the phenylalanine, the CDR3 is 13 residues long. Of the read, only the CDR3 DNA is kept; its 39 bases are in frame from base 1. The TCR beta CDR3 regions were amplified from RNA transcripts. The first round of RT-PCR for the TCR CDR3 was performed with the HTBI primer set and the Qiagen OneStep RT-PCR kit. A second multiplex PCR round built the libraries, followed by size selection and purification. Sequencing of the libraries was done on an Illumina HiSeq2000 using paired-end 100 bp reads. The study's own analysis went as follows. SOAPnuke was used to process the raw data, removing reads that contained adapters or uncalled bases, had a mean Phred below 15, or lacked an exact match to the constant primer or identifier. High-quality paired reads were merged with COPE v1.2.5, and unique nucleotide sequences were defined as clonotypes. MiTCR v1.1 was used to align clonotypes to the IMGT TRBV, TRBD and TRBJ reference segments. Analysis was restricted to V-J combinations with a frequency above 0.0001, which covered about 99% of repertoires. The TCS score was defined as F50 (clonal expansion) divided by E x V (chaos), with BLOSUM62-based TCRdist calculated between CDR3 peptides within each V-J. Welch's t-statistics and random forest reduced around 520 V-J features to 13, which were used in a naive Bayes classifier (R e1071). Thyroid-blood repertoire similarity was quantified with the Morisita-Horn index. The public reads were quality trimmed at Q25 with fastp and then assembled into clones with MiXCR by TCRdb, keeping productive beta chains. When rows share a CDR3 protein, they turn into one entry using the most common DNA and genes. The authors' filters were not applied to this entry. Present in this sample are roughly 560,000 distinct CDR3 sequences, 14% to 15% of which were seen just once. Of the sample, roughly 4.5% is held by the ten largest clones.

In the ophthalmopathy patients, disease was moderately to severely active, with a Clinical Activity Score of 3 or more, a NOSPECS grade of 4 or more, and a duration of less than 3 months. Exclusion was applied to patients with uncontrolled infections, other autoimmune diseases, pregnancy or lactation. Clinical symptoms, serum thyroxine and TRAb, thyroid ultrasound, and orbital computed tomography formed the basis for the diagnoses. PBMCs were isolated from roughly 10 ml of fresh peripheral blood by Ficoll-Paque density gradient centrifugation. Trizol reagent was used to extract total RNA, and RNA quality was then checked on an Agilent 2100 Bioanalyzer. The sample originates from a study of T cells in Graves' hyperthyroidism and ophthalmopathy (dated by TCRdb to between 2017 and 2020). General notes on the study: Peripheral blood was sampled at the time of initial diagnosis, prior to any treatment. To identify distinguishing TCR V-J signatures, a discovery cohort of 90 to 100 patients was used, comprising some 45 with Graves' ophthalmopathy and around 57 with stable Graves' hyperthyroidism. Prospective prediction of ophthalmopathy was tested in an independent validation cohort consisting of roughly 19 hyperthyroidism patients and approximately 16 patients who later progressed to ophthalmopathy. The 75 to 100 discovery patients were divided at random into training and test sets in a 7:3 ratio. In more than five Graves' hyperthyroidism patients, the study also compared T-cell repertoires from thyroid tissue with T-cell repertoires from blood. After blood sampling, hyperthyroidism patients were treated with methimazole at a starting dose of 30 mg daily, and ophthalmopathy patients were treated with high-dose intravenous methylprednisolone. The paper describes TCR Vbeta CDR3 sequencing of 120 to 150 peripheral blood samples, made up of about 40 ophthalmopathy patients, 70 to 75 hyperthyroidism patients and 17 progressor patients. Findings and caveats that apply to the study as a whole: No statistical method was used to set the sample size in advance, and investigators knew the group allocation. In validation, progression to ophthalmopathy was predicted by the model with 70.59% sensitivity and approximately 78% specificity, a median of roughly 6.4 months before onset. A 13 V-J signature model separated ophthalmopathy from stable hyperthyroidism, with around 91% sensitivity and about 81% specificity in cross-validation and 80%/75% in testing. Most expanded thyroid clonotypes (frequency above 0.001) were also found in blood, which suggests that blood repertoires may mirror thyroid immune responses.

The sequence joins TRBV6-1 to TRBJ1-5, with 9 bases matching TRBD1. The receptor was isolated from a woman aged 40 to 50 with Graves' ophthalmopathy. Sample: blood. The CDR3 reads as follows: CASRPDRGQPQHF. The nucleotide sequence reads as follows: TGTGCCAGCAGGCCGGACAGGGGTCAGCCCCAGCATTTT.